Listed here are 20 T cell receptor beta chains from one sample, sequenced in a study of T cells in Graves' hyperthyroidism and ophthalmopathy. TCR beta CDR3 region amplification was performed from RNA transcripts. Researchers ran a first-round RT-PCR on the TCR CDR3 using the HTBI primer set. TCRdb redid the calling of the multiplex PCR reads with MiXCR, one entry per CDR3 protein. The sample consists of about 420,000 distinct CDR3 sequences, roughly 15% of them appearing once. The sequenced sample consisted of blood. Receptors were obtained from a woman in her late teens or twenties with Graves' hyperthyroidism.

On this clonotype: Possible read error: a much larger clone is one base away. The chain recombines TRBV6-2 or TRBV6-3 with TRBJ2-1; 11 bases are shared with TRBD2. The trim removed 6 bases at V and 4 bases at J, leaving 5 bases unmatched. The CDR3 is 15 residues long. Germline CDR1 and CDR2: MNHEY and SVGEGT. The CDR3 DNA reads TGTGCCAGCAGAACCGGGACTAGCGGATACAATGAGCAGTTCTTC. Protein product: CASRTGTSGYNEQFF.

This rearrangement joins TRBV13 to TRBJ2-7, with D perhaps matching TRBD1 (7 bases). V lost 0 bases, J lost 2 bases, and 23 bases lay in between. This CDR3 has 19 residues. From germline, CDR1 is PRHDT and CDR2 FYEKMQ (reference sequence). CDR3 DNA sequence: TGTGCCAGCAGCTTAGGAGTTTCCCATCGCGGGGACAGACCCTACGAGCAGTACTTC. It specifies CASSLGVSHRGDRPYEQYF.

This clonotype was counted between two and nine times. The chain uses TRBV6-2 or TRBV6-3 and TRBJ2-1; D tentatively fits TRBD1 or TRBD2 (5 bases each). The CDR3 loop spans 14 amino acids. Trimming removed 0 bases from V and 5 bases from J, with 8 bases in between. CDR1 is MNHEY and CDR2 is SVGEGT in the germline V gene. CDR3 amino acids: CASSYSGVHNEQFF. The CDR3 nucleotides read TGTGCCAGCAGTTACTCGGGGGTACACAATGAGCAGTTCTTC.

This clonotype was detected ten times or more. The chain carries TRBV5-1 and TRBJ2-7, with a possible D match to TRBD2 (5 bases). V lost 5 bases to trimming and J lost 2 bases, with 17 bases between them. This CDR3 comprises 15 residues. The germline gives CDR1 SGHRS, CDR2 YFSETQ. CDR3 DNA: TGCGCCAGCAGTGGAGGCGTACCAAACCCCTACGAGCAGTACTTC. Protein product: CASSGGVPNPYEQYF.

The V gene is TRBV7-9, the J gene TRBJ2-1, with a weak D call TRBD1 (7 bases). V was trimmed by 5 bases and J by 7 bases, leaving 21 bases between them. The CDR3 spans 16 residues. CDR1 is SEHNR, CDR2 FQNEAQ, per germline (reference sequence). CDR3 in DNA: TGTGCCAGCAGCCCCCGTTCAGGGGGGAGAGGAAATGAGCAGTTCTTC. The encoded protein is CASSPRSGGRGNEQFF.

This clonotype came up many times. The chain uses TRBV28 and TRBJ2-7, with D maybe TRBD1 (6 bases). The V and J ends lost 8 bases and 1 base respectively, with 12 bases between them. The CDR3 length is 13 residues. CDR1 is MDHEN, CDR2 SYDVKM, per germline. The CDR3 sequence is CASVPGESYEQYF. The CDR3 nucleotides are TGTGCCAGCGTCCCAGGGGAGTCCTACGAGCAGTACTTC.

This clonotype was seen at least ten times. The chain is built from TRBV5-4 and TRBJ2-3; no clear D gene. The CDR3 has 14 residues. Germline V gene sequence: CDR1 SGHNT, CDR2 YYREEE (reference sequence). V was shortened by 3 bases and J by 0 bases, with 8 bases between the two germline ends. CDR3 in DNA: TGTGCCAGCAGCTCCCAACGGAGCACAGATACGCAGTATTTT. Its translation: CASSSQRSTDTQYF.

Ten or more counts support this clonotype. The chain joins TRBV19 to TRBJ1-2; unclear D gene. Germline V gene sequence: CDR1 LNHDA, CDR2 SQIVND (reference sequence). V was shortened by 0 bases and J by 3 bases, with 8 bases between the two germline ends. The CDR3 extends over 14 amino acids. The CDR3 sequence is CASSIDRGHYGYTF. In DNA, the CDR3 is TGTGCCAGTAGTATAGATCGCGGACACTATGGCTACACCTTC.

This chain connects TRBV29-1 to TRBJ1-1; D is ambiguous. Trimming removed 0 bases from V and 5 bases from J, with 7 bases in between. Germline-derived CDR1 and CDR2 are SQVTM and ANQGSEA. CDR3 length: 12 residues. DNA of the CDR3: TGCAGCGTTGAAGACGAAGGGACTGAAGCTTTCTTT. This codes for CSVEDEGTEAFF.

This clonotype was observed many times. J is TRBJ2-3 and V is TRBV7-2, with 9 nucleotides matching TRBD1. J gave up 2 bases and V 5 bases, and 5 bases lay outside the gene matches. CDR3 length: 15 amino acids. Germline values: CDR1 SGHTA, CDR2 FQGNSA. As DNA, the CDR3 is TGTGCCAGCAGCAGAACAGGGGGCCCCACAGATACGCAGTATTTT. It codes for CASSRTGGPTDTQYF.

This clonotype was observed a handful of times. The chain uses TRBV20-1 and TRBJ2-3; TRBD2 matches at 10 bases. This CDR3 region has 14 residues. Germline-derived CDR1 and CDR2 are DFQATT and SNEGSKA (reference sequence). V was pared by 6 bases and J by 4 bases, with 7 bases of the junction left unmatched. The CDR3 bases are TGCAGTGCGCCCCTAGCGGGAGCCCCAGATACGCAGTATTTT. Translation: CSAPLAGAPDTQYF.

This clonotype was counted at least ten times. CDR3 sequence (DNA): TGTGCCAGTGGTAAACGGGGTACAGATACGCAGTATTTT. As protein: CASGKRGTDTQYF. The rearrangement uses TRBV6-1 and TRBJ2-3; tentatively, D is TRBD2 (5 bases). The germline V gene encodes CDR1 MNHNS and CDR2 SASEGT. The CDR3 consists of 13 residues. The germline V and J ends were trimmed by 9 bases and 3 bases, with 13 bases remaining between them.

In this sample, this clonotype turned up a few times. This rearrangement joins TRBV6-4 to TRBJ2-1; the match to TRBD2 covers 10 bases. This CDR3 is 15 amino acids long. Looked up from germline, CDR1 is MRHNA and CDR2 is SNTAGT. Trimming removed 0 bases from V and 6 bases from J; junction bases left unmatched: 2. The CDR3 DNA reads as TGTGCCAGCAGTGACTCAGCGGGAGGGCCCAATGAGCAGTTCTTC. Residues: CASSDSAGGPNEQFF.

This clonotype is a singleton in its sample. The chain has TRBV9 and TRBJ2-3, with TRBD1 as a possible D gene (6 bases). The CDR3 spans 15 residues. Germline V gene lookup returns CDR1 SGDLS and CDR2 YYNGEE. V was trimmed by 0 bases and J by 2 bases, leaving 10 bases between them. CDR3 amino acids: CASSVVGTYTDTQYF. CDR3 DNA sequence: TGTGCCAGCAGCGTAGTTGGGACATACACAGATACGCAGTATTTT.

This clonotype was seen repeatedly, ten times or more. The chain uses TRBV18 and TRBJ1-1; a weak D match, TRBD1 (6 bases). In germline, CDR1 is KGHSH, CDR2 LQKENI. V lost 3 bases and J lost 4, with 15 bases in between. This CDR3 spans 15 amino acids. CDR3 in DNA: TGTGCCAGCTCACCGGGAAGGGCAGGGGCCACTGAAGCTTTCTTT. It codes for CASSPGRAGATEAFF.

This clonotype was picked up many times. J is TRBJ1-1 and V is TRBV2; the D gene is possibly TRBD1 (6 bases). With 6 bases removed from V and 1 base from J, the gap between germline ends came to 15 bases. Germline CDR1 is SNHLY and CDR2 is FYNNEI. This CDR3 region has 15 residues. In nucleotides, the CDR3 is TGTGCCAGCAGAGACAAATCGGGACAGAACACTGAAGCTTTCTTT. Translating it yields CASRDKSGQNTEAFF. Together with reference TRBV2 and TRBJ1-1, the CDR3 gives the full variable domain: EPEVTQTPSHQVTQMGQEVILRCVPISNHLYFYWYRQILGQKVEFLVSFYNNEISEKSEIFDDQFSVERPDGSNFTLKIRSTKLEDSAMYFCASRDKSGQNTEAFFGQGTRLTVV.

At least ten counts were recorded for this clonotype. The chain employs TRBV29-1 and TRBJ1-1; D not resolved. The germline gives CDR1 SQVTM, CDR2 ANQGSEA. The V end lost 2 bases, the J end lost 4 bases, and 11 bases lay between the germline ends. The CDR3 runs 13 residues. The CDR3 here is CSVEPKYGTEAFF. Written as DNA, the CDR3 is TGCAGCGTTGAACCCAAATATGGCACTGAAGCTTTCTTT.

The rearrangement links TRBV5-1 to TRBJ2-7; TRBD2 matches 8 bases. This CDR3 has 15 amino acids. The junction had 3 bases not matched to a gene; V was cut back by 1 base and J by 0 bases. CDR1 is SGHRS, CDR2 YFSETQ, per germline. CDR3 nucleotide sequence: TGCGCCAGCAGCTTGAAACTAGCGGACTCCTACGAGCAGTACTTC. Translating gives CASSLKLADSYEQYF.

On this clonotype itself: This sequence may be a read error, since a much larger clone differs from it by one base. The rearrangement joins TRBV28 to TRBJ2-7, with TRBD2 as a possible D gene (6 bases). The CDR3 is 16 amino acids. The germline gives CDR1 MDHEN, CDR2 SYDVKM. The CDR3 region is CVSSFALGRENYEQYF. For the CDR3, the DNA is TGTGTCAGCAGTTTTGCTCTTGGACGGGAGAACTACGAGCAGTACTTC.

This clonotype was recorded a few times. This could be a read error, since a much larger clone is one nucleotide away. V is TRBV6-5 and J is TRBJ2-1; D tentatively reads TRBD1 or TRBD2 (6 bases each). Germline V gene data show CDR1 as MNHEY and CDR2 as SVGAGI. CDR3 length equals 15 residues. V lost 1 base and J lost 2, with 9 bases in between. CDR3 sequence reads: CASSYCGGPYNEQFF. CDR3 in DNA: TGTGCCAGCAGTTACTGTGGGGGGCCCTACAATGAGCAGTTCTTC.